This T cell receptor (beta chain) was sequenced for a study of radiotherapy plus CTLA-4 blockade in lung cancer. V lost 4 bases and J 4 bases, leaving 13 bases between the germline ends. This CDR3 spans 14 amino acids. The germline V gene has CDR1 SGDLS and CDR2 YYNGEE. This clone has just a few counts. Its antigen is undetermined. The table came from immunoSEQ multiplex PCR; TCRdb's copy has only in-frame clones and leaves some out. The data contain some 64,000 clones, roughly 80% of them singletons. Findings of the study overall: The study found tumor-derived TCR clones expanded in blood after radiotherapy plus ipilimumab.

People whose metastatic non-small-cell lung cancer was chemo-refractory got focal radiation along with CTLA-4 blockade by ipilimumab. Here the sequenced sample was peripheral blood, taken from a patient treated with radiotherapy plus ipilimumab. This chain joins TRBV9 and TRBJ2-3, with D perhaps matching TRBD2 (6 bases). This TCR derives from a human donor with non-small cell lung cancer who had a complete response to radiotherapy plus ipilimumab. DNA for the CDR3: TGTGCCAGCAGCCCTCGGGACTGGGCAGATACGCAGTATTTT. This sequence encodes CASSPRDWADTQYF.